This TCR beta chain comes out of a study of blood T cells in healthy people across ages. Findings and limits, study-wide: Unsorted PBMCs blocked a conclusive comparison of naive and antigen-experienced cells.

Next came a second PCR, run for about 7 to 12 cycles, which used a sample-barcoded 5' primer along with a J-beta primer mix. TCRdb reprocessed the 5' RACE reads via MiXCR and lists one record per CDR3 protein. This sample has 550,000 to 800,000 distinct CDR3 sequences, with around a fifth found just once. The CDR3 consists of 15 residues. The germline V gene has CDR1 KGHSH and CDR2 LQKENI. Notes on this clonotype: Antigen specificity is unknown.

The sample consisted of blood. The chain employs TRBV18 and TRBJ2-1; D possibly matches TRBD1 or TRBD2 (6 bases each). With the DNA end fitting TRBJ2-7 better, the J assignment may be wrong. The sequence was obtained from a man between 65 and 85 years old in good health. The CDR3 bases are TGTGCCAGCTCCCGAAATAGGGGGGATCCCTACGAGCAGTACTTC. It specifies CASSRNRGDPYEQYF.